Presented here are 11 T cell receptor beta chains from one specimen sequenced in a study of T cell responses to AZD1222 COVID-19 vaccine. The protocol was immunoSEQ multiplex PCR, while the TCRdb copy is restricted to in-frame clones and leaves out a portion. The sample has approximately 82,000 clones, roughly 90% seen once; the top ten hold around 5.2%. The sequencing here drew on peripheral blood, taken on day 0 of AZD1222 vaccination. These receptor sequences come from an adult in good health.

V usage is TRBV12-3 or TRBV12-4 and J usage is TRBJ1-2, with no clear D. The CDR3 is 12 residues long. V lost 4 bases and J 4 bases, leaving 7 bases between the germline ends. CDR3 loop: CASSSNVYGYTF. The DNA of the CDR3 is TGTGCCAGCAGTTCAAACGTCTATGGCTACACCTTC.

The CDR3 loop reads CASSLAENQPQHF. DNA of the CDR3: TGTGCCAGCAGTTTAGCAGAGAATCAGCCCCAGCATTTT. The chain has TRBV12-3 or TRBV12-4 and TRBJ1-5; no reliable D call. This CDR3 has 13 residues. The V and J ends lost 0 bases and 4 bases respectively, with 4 bases between them.

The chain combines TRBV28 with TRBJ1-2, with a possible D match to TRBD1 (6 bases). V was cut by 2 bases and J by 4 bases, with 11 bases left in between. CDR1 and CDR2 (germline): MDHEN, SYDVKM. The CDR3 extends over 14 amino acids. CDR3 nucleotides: TGTGCCAGCAGTTTAGGCAGGGGTACCTATGGCTACACCTTC. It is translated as CASSLGRGTYGYTF.

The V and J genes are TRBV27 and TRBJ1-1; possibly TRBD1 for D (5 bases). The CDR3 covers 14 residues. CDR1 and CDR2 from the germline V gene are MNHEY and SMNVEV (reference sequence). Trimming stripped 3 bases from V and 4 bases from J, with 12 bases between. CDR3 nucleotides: TGTGCCAGCAGTTTGTCTAGGGGAGGCACTGAAGCTTTCTTT. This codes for CASSLSRGGTEAFF.

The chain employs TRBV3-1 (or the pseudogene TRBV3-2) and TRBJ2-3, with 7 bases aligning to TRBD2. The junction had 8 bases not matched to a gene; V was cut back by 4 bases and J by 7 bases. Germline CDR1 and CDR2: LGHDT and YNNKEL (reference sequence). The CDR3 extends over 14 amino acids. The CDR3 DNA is TGTGCCAGCAGCCCTGGACTGGGAGGGTATACGCAGTATTTT. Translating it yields CASSPGLGGYTQYF.

The CDR3 loop reads CASSALGGHQPQHF. The CDR3 DNA is TGTGCCAGCAGCGCTCTAGGGGGGCATCAGCCCCAGCATTTT. V usage is TRBV9 and J usage is TRBJ1-5; weak D call: TRBD1 (6 bases). In germline, CDR1 is SGDLS, CDR2 YYNGEE. Trimming took 3 bases from V and 5 from J, leaving 12 bases between them. The CDR3 extends over 14 amino acids.

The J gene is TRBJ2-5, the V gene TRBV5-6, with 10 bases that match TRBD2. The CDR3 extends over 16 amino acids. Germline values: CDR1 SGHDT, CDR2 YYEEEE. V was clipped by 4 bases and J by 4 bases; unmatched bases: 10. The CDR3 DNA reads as TGTGCCAGCAGCGGCAAACTAGCGGGGCCTACAGAGACCCAGTACTTC. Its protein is CASSGKLAGPTETQYF.

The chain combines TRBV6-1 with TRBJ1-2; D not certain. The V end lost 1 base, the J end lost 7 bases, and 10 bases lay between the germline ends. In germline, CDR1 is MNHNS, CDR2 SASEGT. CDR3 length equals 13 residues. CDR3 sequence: CASSEGIVGGYTF. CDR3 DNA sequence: TGTGCCAGCAGTGAAGGAATAGTAGGTGGCTACACCTTC.

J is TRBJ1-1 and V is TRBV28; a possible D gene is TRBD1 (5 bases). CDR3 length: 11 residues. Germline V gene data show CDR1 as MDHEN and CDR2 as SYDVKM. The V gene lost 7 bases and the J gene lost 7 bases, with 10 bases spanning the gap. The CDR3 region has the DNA TGTGCCAGCACCTCGGACAATGAAGCTTTCTTT. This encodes CASTSDNEAFF. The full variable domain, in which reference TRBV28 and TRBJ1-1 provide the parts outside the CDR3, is DVKVTQSSRYLVKRTGEKVFLECVQDMDHENMFWYRQDPGLGLRLIYFSYDVKMKEKGDIPEGYSVSREKKERFSLILESASTNQTSMYLCASTSDNEAFFGQGTRLTVV.

The chain's CDR3 is CASSLVADNEQFF. The CDR3 DNA follows: TGTGCCAGCAGCTTAGTTGCAGACAATGAGCAGTTCTTC. The J gene is TRBJ2-1, the V gene TRBV11-3, with D unclear. Germline V gene lookup returns CDR1 SGHNT and CDR2 YENEEA. The CDR3 runs 13 residues. V was cut by 1 base and J by 5 bases, with 6 bases left in between. Looking up the rest from reference TRBV11-3 and TRBJ2-1 gives the full variable domain: EAGVVQSPRYKIIEKKQPVAFWCNPISGHNTLYWYLQNLGQGPELLIRYENEEAVDDSQLPKDRFSAERLKGVDSTLKIQPAELGDSAVYLCASSLVADNEQFFGPGTRLTVL.

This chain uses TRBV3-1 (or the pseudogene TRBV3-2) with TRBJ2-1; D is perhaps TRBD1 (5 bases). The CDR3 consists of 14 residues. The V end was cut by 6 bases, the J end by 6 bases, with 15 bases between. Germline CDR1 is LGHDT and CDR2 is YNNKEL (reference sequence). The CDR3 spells CASRGHLVANEQFF. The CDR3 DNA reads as TGTGCCAGCAGGGGGCATTTAGTAGCCAATGAGCAGTTCTTC.